Listed here are 22 T cell receptor beta chains from one sample, sequenced in a study of CD8+ T cells in alopecia areata. Treatment here: oral pan-JAK inhibitor, 5-10 mg twice daily. Extracted RNA was reverse transcribed into cDNA, the sequencing template. The method was immunoSEQ multiplex PCR; TCRdb's version includes in-frame clones alone and lacks a portion of them. The sample shows about 210,000 clones, 64% of them seen only once. Sequenced material: CD4+ T cells sorted from blood, taken at week 4, from a patient treated with tofacitinib. These receptors were collected from a human donor with alopecia areata.

The V gene is TRBV5-4, the J gene TRBJ2-2; D possibly matches TRBD1 or TRBD2 (5 bases each). The CDR3 contains 15 residues. V lost 5 bases to trimming and J lost 6 bases, with 17 bases between them. Looked up from germline, CDR1 is SGHNT and CDR2 is YYREEE (reference sequence). The CDR3 sequence is CASSQTYRGAGELFF. The CDR3 DNA reads TGTGCCAGCAGTCAAACGTACAGAGGGGCCGGGGAGCTGTTTTTT.

The J gene is TRBJ2-2, the V gene TRBV11-2; 10 bases agree with TRBD1. The CDR3 is made up of 16 amino acids. Germline V gene sequence: CDR1 SGHAT, CDR2 FQNNGV. The junction had 9 bases not matched to a gene; V was cut back by 4 bases and J by 7 bases. The CDR3 loop reads CASSSPGQGTIGELFF. CDR3 in DNA: TGTGCCAGCAGCTCCCCGGGACAGGGGACAATCGGGGAGCTGTTTTTT.

This clone was recorded once. The DNA of the CDR3 is TGTGCCTGCCCGGACATGGTTGCTAATGAAAAACTGTTTTTT. Translation: CACPDMVANEKLFF. The J gene is TRBJ1-4, the V gene TRBV30, with a weak D call TRBD1 (5 bases). Germline CDR1 is GTSNPN and CDR2 is SVGIG (reference sequence). This CDR3 contains 14 residues. Trimming took 6 bases from V and 3 from J, leaving 14 bases between them.

This chain uses TRBV7-9 with TRBJ1-2, with TRBD1 matching 8 bases. CDR3 length equals 12 residues. The V and J ends lost 5 bases and 8 bases, in that order; junction bases with no gene match: 4. CDR1 SEHNR and CDR2 FQNEAQ come from the germline V gene (reference sequence). The CDR3 loop is CASSATGEGYTF. The CDR3 nucleotides read TGTGCCAGCAGCGCGACAGGGGAAGGCTACACCTTC. Full variable domain (rest looked up from reference TRBV7-9 and TRBJ1-2): DTGVSQNPRHKITKRGQNVTFRCDPISEHNRLYWYRQTLGQGPEFLTYFQNEAQLEKSRLLSDRFSAERPKGSFSTLEIQRTEQGDSAMYLCASSATGEGYTFGSGTRLTVV.

The V and J genes are TRBV27 and TRBJ2-5; the match to TRBD2 covers 8 bases. Trimming removed 0 bases from V and 5 bases from J; junction bases left unmatched: 8. In germline, CDR1 is MNHEY, CDR2 SMNVEV (reference sequence). The CDR3 sequence is 16 residues long. CDR3 region: CASSLSLGGASETQYF. The CDR3 DNA sequence: TGTGCCAGCAGTTTATCCCTCGGGGGGGCATCGGAGACCCAGTACTTC.

The chain links TRBV7-2 to TRBJ2-2; 8 bases line up with TRBD2. The CDR3 runs to 16 residues. V lost 1 base to trimming and J lost 2 bases; unmatched junction nucleotides: 3. Germline CDR1 SGHTA, CDR2 FQGNSA. This CDR3 is CASSLDSGENTGELFF. The DNA of the CDR3 is TGTGCCAGCAGCTTAGATAGCGGGGAAAACACCGGGGAGCTGTTTTTT.

This chain joins TRBV30 and TRBJ1-2, with TRBD1 identical over 10 bases. This CDR3 is built from 15 residues. In germline, CDR1 is GTSNPN, CDR2 SVGIG (reference sequence). The V and J ends lost 2 bases and 6 bases, in that order; junction bases with no gene match: 9. Written as DNA, the CDR3 is TGTGCCTGGAGTCCTAGGGAGACAGGGGGCGATGGCTACACCTTC. Translated, it gives CAWSPRETGGDGYTF. Looking up the rest from reference TRBV30 and TRBJ1-2 gives the full variable domain: SQTIHQWPATLVQPVGSPLSLECTVEGTSNPNLYWYRQAAGRGLQLLFYSVGIGQISSEVPQNLSASRPQDRQFILSSKKLLLSDSGFYLCAWSPRETGGDGYTFGSGTRLTVV.

This rearrangement joins TRBV2 to TRBJ1-2; 9 bases are a match to TRBD1. The CDR3 covers 14 residues. CDR1 and CDR2 (germline): SNHLY, FYNNEI. The V gene end was trimmed by 5 bases and the J gene end by 4 bases; junction bases not matched to a gene: 5. The CDR3 is CASSPGTGPYGYTF. For the CDR3, the DNA is TGTGCCAGCAGTCCGGGGACAGGGCCCTATGGCTACACCTTC.

This rearrangement joins TRBV6-5 to TRBJ2-3, with 13 nucleotides matching TRBD2. Germline V lookup: CDR1 MNHEY, CDR2 SVGAGI. This CDR3 has 13 amino acids. Trimming removed 6 bases from V and 13 bases from J; junction bases left unmatched: 7. The CDR3, as DNA: TGTGCCAGCAGGGGACTAGCGGGGACTCGAAAGTATTTT. Translating it yields CASRGLAGTRKYF.

The chain is built from TRBV7-2 and TRBJ2-7; 11 nucleotides align to TRBD2. Germline V gene sequence: CDR1 SGHTA, CDR2 FQGNSA. The CDR3 has 15 amino acids. After removal of 5 bases from V and 0 bases from J, the junction contained 3 bases not matched to a gene. In nucleotides, the CDR3 is TGTGCCAGCAGCCCGCTAGCGGGGGGCTCCTACGAGCAGTACTTC. Protein sequence: CASSPLAGGSYEQYF.

In this sample, this clone turned up a few times. The rearrangement joins TRBV28 to TRBJ1-5; TRBD1 matches at 9 bases. Germline values: CDR1 MDHEN, CDR2 SYDVKM. With V trimmed by 5 bases and J by 4 bases, 6 bases remained unmatched. This CDR3 region has 15 residues. The CDR3 DNA is TGTGCCAGCAGTCCCTCGGGACAGGGAAATCAGCCCCAGCATTTT. The encoded protein is CASSPSGQGNQPQHF.

The V and J genes are TRBV6-1 and TRBJ2-1; D is ambiguous. V was pared by 3 bases and J by 1 base, with 4 bases between. The V gene's germline CDR1 is MNHNS and CDR2 SASEGT. The CDR3 has 13 residues. CDR3 residues: CASSDRSYNEQFF. Here the CDR3 DNA reads TGTGCCAGCAGTGACAGGTCCTACAATGAGCAGTTCTTC.

The V and J genes are TRBV5-1 and TRBJ1-5, with TRBD1 as a possible D gene (6 bases). The V end was cut by 1 base, the J end by 6 bases, with 14 bases between. CDR3 length equals 15 residues. The germline gives CDR1 SGHRS, CDR2 YFSETQ. CDR3 sequence reads: CASSLRGGAGQPQHF. The CDR3, as DNA: TGCGCCAGCAGCTTGCGGGGGGGCGCGGGTCAGCCCCAGCATTTT.

This rearrangement joins TRBV30 to TRBJ1-6; TRBD1 matches 7 bases. This CDR3 is built from 14 residues. Per germline, CDR1 GTSNPN and CDR2 SVGIG (reference sequence). The V segment lost 2 bases and the J segment 5 bases; nucleotides outside the gene matches: 3. The CDR3 DNA reads TGTGCCTGGAGTTCGGGGACAGATAATTCACCCCTCCACTTT. Encoded protein: CAWSSGTDNSPLHF.

This chain joins TRBV5-6 and TRBJ1-5, with TRBD1 matching 7 bases. Germline CDR1 SGHDT, CDR2 YYEEEE. This CDR3 comprises 14 residues. V shed 4 bases and J 7 bases; nucleotides not matched to a gene: 8. CDR3: CASSQMTGHQPQHF. DNA of the CDR3: TGTGCCAGCAGCCAAATGACAGGGCACCAGCCCCAGCATTTT. Looking up the rest from reference TRBV5-6 and TRBJ1-5 gives the full variable domain: DAGVTQSPTHLIKTRGQQVTLRCSPKSGHDTVSWYQQALGQGPQFIFQYYEEEERQRGNFPDRFSGHQFPNYSSELNVNALLLGDSALYLCASSQMTGHQPQHFGDGTRLSIL.

V is TRBV5-4 and J is TRBJ1-2; D uncertain. Per the germline V gene, CDR1 is SGHNT and CDR2 is YYREEE (reference sequence). The CDR3 covers 12 residues. Trimming took off 4 bases at V and 4 bases at J, with 8 bases between the two ends. CDR3 in amino acids: CASSQNSYGYTF. In DNA, the CDR3 is TGTGCCAGCAGCCAAAACAGCTATGGCTACACCTTC.

At least ten counts were recorded for this clone. The CDR3 region is CASSEDRGPRDEQFF. CDR3 coding DNA: TGTGCCAGCAGCGAGGACAGGGGGCCGAGGGATGAGCAGTTCTTC. The rearrangement joins TRBV5-5 to TRBJ2-1; TRBD1 aligns across 11 bases. CDR3 length: 15 amino acids. V lost 4 bases, J lost 8 bases, and 8 bases stayed unmatched. Germline assignment: CDR1 SGHKS and CDR2 YYEKEE (reference sequence).

This rearrangement joins TRBV29-1 to TRBJ1-4; D unresolved. Trimming took off 7 bases at V and 0 bases at J, with 9 bases between the two ends. This CDR3 spans 13 amino acids. CDR1 is SQVTM and CDR2 is ANQGSEA in the germline V gene. The CDR3 protein is CSACYATNEKLFF. CDR3 nucleotides: TGCAGCGCTTGCTATGCAACTAATGAAAAACTGTTTTTT.

V and J are TRBV7-2 and TRBJ1-2; a possible D gene is TRBD1 (5 bases). The CDR3 consists of 14 residues. Germline lookup yields CDR1 SGHTA and CDR2 FQGNSA. Trimming took off 0 bases at V and 7 bases at J, with 12 bases between the two ends. DNA of the CDR3: TGTGCCAGCAGCTTAGCCGTGGACACGTCTGGCTACACCTTC. This sequence encodes CASSLAVDTSGYTF.

The chain combines TRBV4-2 with TRBJ2-3, with a weak D call TRBD1 (6 bases). The CDR3 runs 19 residues. Germline V gene lookup returns CDR1 LGHNA and CDR2 YNFKEQ. V was clipped by 0 bases and J by 3 bases, with 22 bases between them. The CDR3 region is CASSQDSAAGALRTDTQYF. The DNA for the CDR3 is TGTGCCAGCAGCCAAGATTCAGCAGCAGGGGCCCTTAGGACAGATACGCAGTATTTT.

This sequence joins TRBV5-1 and TRBJ1-2; D unclear. Germline lookup yields CDR1 SGHRS and CDR2 YFSETQ. Trimming took 0 bases from V and 3 from J, leaving 12 bases between them. The CDR3 consists of 15 residues. The CDR3 DNA is TGCGCCAGCAGCTTGGTCCCTTTTGGGGACTATGGCTACACCTTC. Translated: CASSLVPFGDYGYTF.

The chain combines TRBV7-9 with TRBJ1-1; D remains unclear. The V end lost 5 bases, the J end lost 3 bases, and 10 bases lay between the germline ends. CDR1 and CDR2 from the germline V gene are SEHNR and FQNEAQ (reference sequence). This CDR3 is built from 13 residues. For the CDR3, the DNA is TGTGCCAGCAGCGAGACGGGATACACTGAAGCTTTCTTT. Its translation is CASSETGYTEAFF. Combining the CDR3 with reference TRBV7-9 and TRBJ1-1 gives the whole variable domain DTGVSQNPRHKITKRGQNVTFRCDPISEHNRLYWYRQTLGQGPEFLTYFQNEAQLEKSRLLSDRFSAERPKGSFSTLEIQRTEQGDSAMYLCASSETGYTEAFFGQGTRLTVV.